One T cell receptor beta chain is described in this entry. The data stem from a study of blood T cell repertoires in COVID-19. Germline CDR1 is SNHLY and CDR2 is FYNNEI. CDR3 size: 12 residues. V was cut by 3 bases and J by 3 bases, with 6 bases left in between. Measured with immunoSEQ multiplex PCR; TCRdb has only the in-frame clones, and not every one. The sample contains about 250,000 clones, more than 70% of which appear only once. This clonotype originated in an elderly woman with COVID-19, enrolled during active disease. The material sequenced was peripheral blood. This rearrangement joins TRBV2 to TRBJ2-7; D ambiguous. CDR3 sequence reads: CASSDNNYEQYV. DNA of the CDR3: TGTGCCAGCAGTGACAACAACTACGAGCAGTACGTC.